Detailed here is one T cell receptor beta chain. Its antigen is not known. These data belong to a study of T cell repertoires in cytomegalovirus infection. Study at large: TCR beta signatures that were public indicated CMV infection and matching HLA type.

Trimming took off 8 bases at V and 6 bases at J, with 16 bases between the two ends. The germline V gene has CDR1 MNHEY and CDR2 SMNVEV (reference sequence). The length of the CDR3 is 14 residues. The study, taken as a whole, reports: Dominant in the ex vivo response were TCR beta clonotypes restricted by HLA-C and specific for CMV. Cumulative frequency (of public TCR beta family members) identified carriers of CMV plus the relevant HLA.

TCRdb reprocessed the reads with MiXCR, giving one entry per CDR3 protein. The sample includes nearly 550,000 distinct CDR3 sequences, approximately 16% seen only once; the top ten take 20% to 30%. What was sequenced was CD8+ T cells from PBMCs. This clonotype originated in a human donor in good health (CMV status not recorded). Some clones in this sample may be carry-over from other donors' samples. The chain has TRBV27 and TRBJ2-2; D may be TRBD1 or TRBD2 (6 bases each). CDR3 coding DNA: TGTGCCAGCTTCCCCCTTGGGGGGCCCGGGGAGCTGTTTTTT. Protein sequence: CASFPLGGPGELFF.